This T cell receptor beta chain was observed in a study of regulatory T cells in long-lasting Graves disease. CDR1 SGHTA and CDR2 FQGNSA come from the germline V gene. This CDR3 has 15 amino acids. With 0 bases removed from V and 8 bases from J, the gap between germline ends came to 13 bases. Sample time point: newly diagnosed GD, antithyroid drugs for less than 3 months. PBMCs provided the RNA from which the TCR library was made. Both iRepertoire HTBI primers and Arm-PCR of CDR3 regions were used to build the TCR beta libraries. MiXCR was run by TCRdb on the multiplex PCR reads, yielding one entry per CDR3 protein. Among about 360,000 distinct CDR3 sequences, 15% to 20% were seen once, and the ten largest hold 20%. A note on this clonotype: Its antigen is unidentified. The CDR3 does not close with the conserved phenylalanine or tryptophan, likely indicating a read error.

Whole-study findings and limits: The persistent group shared some 2,700 public clonotypes, more than the approximately 880 shared by new patients. TRBV28 was favored in persistent disease, as were TRBJ1-2 and TRBJ2-5.

The data were also submitted as part of a second study, on T cells in Graves' hyperthyroidism and ophthalmopathy. That work states: Ophthalmopathy was separated from stable hyperthyroidism by a 13 V-J model.

The specimen comprised peripheral blood mononuclear cells (PBMCs), sampled at new diagnosis, from a patient treated with antithyroid drugs. The sequence was obtained from a woman under 30 with Graves disease. J is TRBJ1-4 and V is TRBV7-2; D unclear. Here the CDR3 DNA reads TGTGCCAGCAGCTTAGCCGGAGGGATGGGCGAAAAACTGTTTTCT. Encoded protein: CASSLAGGMGEKLFS.